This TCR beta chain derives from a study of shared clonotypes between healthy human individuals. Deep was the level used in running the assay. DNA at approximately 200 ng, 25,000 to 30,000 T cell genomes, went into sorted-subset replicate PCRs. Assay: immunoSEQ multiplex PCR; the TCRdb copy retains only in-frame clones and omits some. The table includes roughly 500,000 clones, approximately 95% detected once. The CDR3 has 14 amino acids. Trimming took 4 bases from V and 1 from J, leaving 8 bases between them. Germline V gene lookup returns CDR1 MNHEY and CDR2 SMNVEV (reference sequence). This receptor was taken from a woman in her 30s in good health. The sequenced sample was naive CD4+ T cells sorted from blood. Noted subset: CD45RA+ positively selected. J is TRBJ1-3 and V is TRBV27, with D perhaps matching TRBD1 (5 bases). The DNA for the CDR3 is TGTGCCAGCAGTTCGCCAGGGTCTGGAAACACCATATATTTT. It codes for CASSSPGSGNTIYF.